These 25 T cell receptor beta chains were sequenced from one sample in a study of T cell responses to AZD1222 COVID-19 vaccine. TCRdb's table, derived via immunoSEQ multiplex PCR, lists solely in-frame clones and lacks some. The sample includes 75,000 to 90,000 clones, 86% of them seen just once. This specimen consisted of peripheral blood, obtained on day 0 of AZD1222 vaccination. The receptors were gathered from an adult in good health.

J is TRBJ2-7 and V is TRBV7-8; D is ambiguous. V gave up 2 bases and J gave up 3 bases, with 11 bases separating them. Per germline, CDR1 SGHVS and CDR2 FQNEAQ. CDR3 length: 14 amino acids. The CDR3 protein is CASSLIASSYEQYF. The CDR3 DNA follows: TGTGCCAGCAGCTTAATCGCTAGTAGCTACGAGCAGTACTTC.

V is TRBV5-5 and J is TRBJ1-2, with a tentative D call TRBD1 (5 bases). Trimming shortened V by 2 bases and J by 7 bases, and 12 bases separated the two germline ends. The CDR3 is 13 amino acids. CDR1 is SGHKS and CDR2 is YYEKEE in the germline V gene (reference sequence). As DNA, the CDR3 is TGTGCCAGCAGCTTTCAGGGTATGGGTGGCTACACCTTC. Translating gives CASSFQGMGGYTF. Together with reference TRBV5-5 and TRBJ1-2, the CDR3 gives the full variable domain: DAGVTQSPTHLIKTRGQQVTLRCSPISGHKSVSWYQQVLGQGPQFIFQYYEKEERGRGNFPDRFSARQFPNYSSELNVNALLLGDSALYLCASSFQGMGGYTFGSGTRLTVV.

The chain uses TRBV6-5 and TRBJ1-5, with D perhaps matching TRBD1 (5 bases). V shed 6 bases and J shed 0 bases, with 12 bases lying between them. CDR1 is MNHEY, CDR2 SVGAGI, per germline. This CDR3 region has 15 residues. CDR3 sequence reads: CASRPGPYSNQPQHF. CDR3 nucleotides: TGTGCCAGCAGGCCGGGGCCCTATAGCAATCAGCCCCAGCATTTT.

This clone was seen a handful of times. The rearrangement uses TRBV5-1 and TRBJ2-5, with D tentatively TRBD2 (6 bases). Germline CDR1 and CDR2: SGHRS and YFSETQ. The V gene lost 4 bases and the J gene lost 4 bases, with 14 bases spanning the gap. This CDR3 has 14 amino acids. CDR3 bases: TGCGCCAGCAGCGCCTCGACTAGTGCAGAGACCCAGTACTTC. Protein sequence: CASSASTSAETQYF.

The chain has TRBV5-6 and TRBJ1-1; D is possibly TRBD1 (5 bases). The germline V and J ends were trimmed by 5 bases and 1 base, with 12 bases remaining between them. This CDR3 spans 14 amino acids. The germline CDR1 and CDR2 sequences are SGHDT and YYEEEE. CDR3 residues: CASSSPGGNTEAFF. The CDR3 DNA follows: TGTGCCAGCAGTTCGCCTGGGGGGAACACTGAAGCTTTCTTT.

This clone was seen a single time. The gene calls are TRBV10-2 and TRBJ1-2, with 7 bases aligning to TRBD1. Germline V lookup: CDR1 WSHSY, CDR2 SAAADI. The CDR3 is 15 residues long. The trim removed 6 bases at V and 3 bases at J, leaving 10 bases unmatched. CDR3 nucleotide sequence: TGCGCCAGCAGCCTAAGCAGGGGGACCGACTATGGCTACACCTTC. This translates into CASSLSRGTDYGYTF.

The J gene is TRBJ1-3, the V gene TRBV11-3; D gene unclear. This CDR3 spans 17 amino acids. Germline CDR1 is SGHNT and CDR2 is YENEEA. V was trimmed by 0 bases and J by 3 bases, leaving 15 bases between them. The CDR3 DNA sequence: TGTGCCAGCAGCTTAGATCTTGCAGCTTCCCATGGAAACACCATATATTTT. Its protein is CASSLDLAASHGNTIYF.

J is TRBJ2-1 and V is TRBV27; 8 bases align to TRBD2. The germline V gene has CDR1 MNHEY and CDR2 SMNVEV (reference sequence). V was pared by 6 bases and J by 7 bases, with 11 bases of the junction left unmatched. This CDR3 region has 15 residues. The CDR3 protein is CASSPPGAGENEQFF. As DNA, the CDR3 is TGTGCCAGCAGCCCCCCCGGAGCGGGGGAAAATGAGCAGTTCTTC.

The J gene is TRBJ2-4, the V gene TRBV19; the match to TRBD1 covers 8 bases. CDR3 size: 14 residues. Germline V CDR1 and CDR2: LNHDA, SQIVND (reference sequence). V trimming: 4 bases; J trimming: 4 bases; junction bases outside the gene matches: 3. Here the CDR3 reads CASSRGQAKNIQYF. For the CDR3, the DNA is TGTGCCAGTAGTAGGGGACAGGCAAAAAACATTCAGTACTTC.

V gene TRBV11-2 combines with J gene TRBJ1-3; D ambiguous. V was shortened by 5 bases and J by 0 bases, with 11 bases between the two germline ends. This CDR3 spans 15 amino acids. CDR1 is SGHAT and CDR2 is FQNNGV in the germline V gene. In DNA form, the CDR3 reads TGTGCCAGCAGCCCTAGCGGAGTCTCTGGAAACACCATATATTTT. Translated: CASSPSGVSGNTIYF.

This chain uses TRBV11-2 with TRBJ2-3, with D perhaps TRBD1 (5 bases). The germline V gene encodes CDR1 SGHAT and CDR2 FQNNGV. The CDR3 contains 15 residues. Trimming took off 1 base at V and 0 bases at J, with 8 bases between the two ends. The CDR3 nucleotides read TGTGCCAGCAGCTTAGCACAGGTTAGCACAGATACGCAGTATTTT. This gives the protein CASSLAQVSTDTQYF.

The V call is TRBV5-6, the J call TRBJ1-2; D remains ambiguous. This CDR3 contains 15 residues. Germline V gives CDR1 SGHDT, CDR2 YYEEEE. V lost 2 bases, J lost 5 bases, and 16 bases lay in between. The CDR3 DNA sequence: TGTGCCAGCAGCTTAGTCGGGGTATTGGGTTATGGCTACACCTTC. It encodes CASSLVGVLGYGYTF. The variable domain in full, with the rest retrieved from reference TRBV5-6 and TRBJ1-2, is DAGVTQSPTHLIKTRGQQVTLRCSPKSGHDTVSWYQQALGQGPQFIFQYYEEEERQRGNFPDRFSGHQFPNYSSELNVNALLLGDSALYLCASSLVGVLGYGYTFGSGTRLTVV.

This chain links TRBV5-1 with TRBJ2-5; no firm D call. Germline V gene data show CDR1 as SGHRS and CDR2 as YFSETQ. Trimming stripped 0 bases from V and 2 bases from J, with 11 bases between. This CDR3 has 15 amino acids. CDR3 DNA: TGCGCCAGCAGCTTGGGGGTTGCTACTCAAGAGACCCAGTACTTC. The encoded protein is CASSLGVATQETQYF.

The V call is TRBV7-8, the J call TRBJ2-7; D remains unclear. The length of the CDR3 is 12 residues. The V gene lost 1 base and the J gene lost 7 bases, with 8 bases spanning the gap. Germline V gives CDR1 SGHVS, CDR2 FQNEAQ. The CDR3 spells CASSLVYAEQYF. The CDR3, as DNA: TGTGCCAGCAGCTTAGTTTATGCGGAGCAGTACTTC.

The chain recombines TRBV4-2 with TRBJ2-7; D is perhaps TRBD2 (5 bases). The germline V and J ends were trimmed by 4 bases and 2 bases, with 21 bases remaining between them. The CDR3 consists of 17 residues. The germline gives CDR1 LGHNA, CDR2 YNFKEQ. CDR3 nucleotides: TGTGCCAGCAGCCTTAGGTCAGAGGGTCCGATTACCTACGAGCAGTACTTC. It specifies CASSLRSEGPITYEQYF.

This chain connects TRBV9 to TRBJ1-2, with a tentative D call TRBD1 (5 bases). CDR1 and CDR2 (germline): SGDLS, YYNGEE. V was trimmed by 4 bases and J by 1 base, leaving 11 bases between them. This CDR3 spans 14 amino acids. CDR3 loop: CASSTLDSNYGYTF. Written as DNA, the CDR3 is TGTGCCAGCAGCACCCTTGACAGTAACTATGGCTACACCTTC.

The chain employs TRBV7-9 and TRBJ2-3; D remains ambiguous. V lost 7 bases to trimming and J lost 6 bases, with 8 bases between them. This CDR3 contains 11 residues. CDR1 SEHNR and CDR2 FQNEAQ come from the germline V gene (reference sequence). In DNA form, the CDR3 reads TGTGCCAGCACCAGGATTGATACGCAGTATTTT. It is translated as CASTRIDTQYF.

The sample holds one count of this clone. The CDR3 here is CASSEIGTTNEKLFF. The CDR3 nucleotides are TGTGCCAGCTCGGAGATCGGGACGACTAATGAAAAACTGTTTTTT. The V and J genes are TRBV28 and TRBJ1-4; D is possibly TRBD1 (5 bases). The germline V gene has CDR1 MDHEN and CDR2 SYDVKM. This CDR3 has 15 amino acids. Between the trimmed V and J ends, which lost 8 bases and 2 bases, there was a span of 15 bases.

The gene calls are TRBV24-1 and TRBJ1-4, with D tentatively TRBD1 (5 bases). Trimming left V 2 bases short and J 12 bases short, with 12 bases between. CDR1 and CDR2 from the germline V gene are KGHDR and SFDVKD. The CDR3 has 13 residues. In nucleotides, the CDR3 is TGTGCCACCAGTGATTCTGGGGGTAGGGAACTGTTTTTT. It specifies CATSDSGGRELFF.

J is TRBJ2-7 and V is TRBV7-9, with D hard to call. V shed 11 bases and J shed 0 bases, with 14 bases lying between them. In germline, CDR1 is SEHNR, CDR2 FQNEAQ (reference sequence). This CDR3 is 13 amino acids long. The CDR3, as DNA: TGTGCCCTCGGTGGCGGTCGCTCCTACGAGCAGTACTTC. Its protein product is CALGGGRSYEQYF.

V and J are TRBV28 and TRBJ2-6, with D possibly TRBD1 on 7 matching bases. The V gene lost 4 bases and the J gene lost 2 bases, with 15 bases spanning the gap. The germline V gene has CDR1 MDHEN and CDR2 SYDVKM. The CDR3 is 17 residues long. CDR3 DNA: TGTGCCAGCAGTTCCATTGACAGGGAGGCTGGGGCCAACGTCCTGACTTTC. Translation gives CASSSIDREAGANVLTF. Drawing the rest from reference TRBV28 and TRBJ2-6, the complete variable domain is DVKVTQSSRYLVKRTGEKVFLECVQDMDHENMFWYRQDPGLGLRLIYFSYDVKMKEKGDIPEGYSVSREKKERFSLILESASTNQTSMYLCASSSIDREAGANVLTFGAGSRLTVL.

The rearrangement uses TRBV5-1 and TRBJ2-1; TRBD1 agrees at 12 bases. Trimming cost V 4 bases and J 2 bases; bases outside gene matches: 13. Per the germline V gene, CDR1 is SGHRS and CDR2 is YFSETQ. The CDR3 spans 19 residues. The CDR3 DNA reads as TGCGCCAGCAGCGGGATAGGGACAGGGGGCTTAGGGGCCTACAATGAGCAGTTCTTC. It specifies CASSGIGTGGLGAYNEQFF.

The genes are TRBV5-4 and TRBJ2-6; D gene uncertain. CDR1 is SGHNT, CDR2 YYREEE, per germline (reference sequence). The germline V and J ends were trimmed by 4 bases and 0 bases, with 8 bases remaining between them. The CDR3 loop spans 15 amino acids. The CDR3, as DNA: TGTGCCAGCAGCCAGACACGCTCTGGGGCCAACGTCCTGACTTTC. Amino acids: CASSQTRSGANVLTF.

The chain is built from TRBV21-1 and TRBJ2-5. TRBV21-1 is given as a pseudogene. The CDR3 loop spans 14 amino acids. This chain's CDR3 is CASSNGPIQETQYF. The CDR3 nucleotides are TGTGCCAGCAGCAACGGACCGATACAAGAGACCCAGTACTTC.

V is TRBV5-1 and J is TRBJ2-5; the match to TRBD1 covers 10 bases. V lost 3 bases and J lost 5; bases outside the gene matches: 10. The germline gives CDR1 SGHRS, CDR2 YFSETQ. The CDR3 sequence is 16 residues long. The CDR3 DNA sequence: TGCGCCAGCAGCTACCCACCGACAGGGGGCTGGGAGACCCAGTACTTC. This codes for CASSYPPTGGWETQYF. Full variable domain (outside the CDR3, taken from reference TRBV5-1 and TRBJ2-5): KAGVTQTPRYLIKTRGQQVTLSCSPISGHRSVSWYQQTPGQGLQFLFEYFSETQRNKGNFPGRFSGRQFSNSRSEMNVSTLELGDSALYLCASSYPPTGGWETQYFGPGTRLLVL.